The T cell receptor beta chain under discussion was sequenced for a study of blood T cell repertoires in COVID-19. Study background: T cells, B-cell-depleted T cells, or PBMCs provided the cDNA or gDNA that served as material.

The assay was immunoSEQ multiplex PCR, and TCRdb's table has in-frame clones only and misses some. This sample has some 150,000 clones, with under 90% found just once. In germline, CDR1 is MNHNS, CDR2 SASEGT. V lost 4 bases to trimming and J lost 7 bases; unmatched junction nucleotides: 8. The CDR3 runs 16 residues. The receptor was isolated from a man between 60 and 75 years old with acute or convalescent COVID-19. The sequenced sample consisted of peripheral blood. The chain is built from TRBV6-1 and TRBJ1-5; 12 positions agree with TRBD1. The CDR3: CASSAGTGGLGQPQHF. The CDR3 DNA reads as TGTGCCAGCAGTGCCGGGACAGGGGGCCTCGGGCAGCCCCAGCATTTT.